This record looks at one T cell receptor (beta chain) sequence and its context. Germline V gene data show CDR1 as SGHNT and CDR2 as YYREEE (reference sequence). With 0 bases clipped from V and 5 bases from J, the junction kept 6 bases outside the gene matches. The CDR3 sequence is 18 residues long. The entry originates in a study of blood T cell repertoires in COVID-19. Across the whole study: COVID-19 samples from acute and convalescent phases originated in the United States, Italy and Spain. Sources were T cells, B-cell-depleted T cells, or PBMCs; the material itself was cDNA or gDNA.

Sequencing used immunoSEQ multiplex PCR; TCRdb keeps in-frame clones, though not all of them. The sample contains about 170,000 clones, about nine tenths of which appear only once. This receptor was taken from a man aged 55-75 years with acute or convalescent COVID-19. The sample taken for sequencing was peripheral blood. The rearrangement links TRBV5-4 to TRBJ2-1; 15 nucleotides match TRBD2. Here the CDR3 DNA reads TGTGCCAGCAGCTTGGCCCCTAGGACTAGCGGGAGGGACAATGAGCAGTTCTTC. Its protein is CASSLAPRTSGRDNEQFF.